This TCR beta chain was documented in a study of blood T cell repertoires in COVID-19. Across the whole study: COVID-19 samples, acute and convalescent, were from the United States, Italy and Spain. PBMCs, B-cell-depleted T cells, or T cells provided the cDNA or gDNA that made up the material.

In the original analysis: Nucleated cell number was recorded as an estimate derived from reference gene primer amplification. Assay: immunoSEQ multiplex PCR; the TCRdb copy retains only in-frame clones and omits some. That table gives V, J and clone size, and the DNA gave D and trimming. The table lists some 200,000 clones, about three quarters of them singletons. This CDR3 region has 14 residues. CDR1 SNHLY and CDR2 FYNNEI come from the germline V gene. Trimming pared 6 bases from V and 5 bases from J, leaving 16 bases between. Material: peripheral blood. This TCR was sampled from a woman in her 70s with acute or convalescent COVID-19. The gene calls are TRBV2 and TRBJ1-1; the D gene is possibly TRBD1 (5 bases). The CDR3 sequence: CASRGGSGGTEAFF. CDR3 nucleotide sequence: TGTGCCAGCAGAGGAGGGAGTGGGGGGACTGAAGCTTTCTTT.